The subject of this entry is one T cell receptor beta chain. The repertoire was sequenced with immunoSEQ multiplex PCR; TCRdb's copy has only in-frame clones and lacks some. The sample yields 12,000 or so clones, 83% seen once. Buffy coats from blood donors, median age about 54 years (range roughly 21-80), less than 60% female, served as healthy controls. The data stem from a study of somatic mutations in cytotoxic T cells in rheumatoid arthritis. V lost 6 bases to trimming and J lost 9 bases; unmatched junction nucleotides: 7. The length of the CDR3 is 14 residues. CDR1 is MNHNS and CDR2 is SASEGT in the germline V gene.

The chain has TRBV6-1 and TRBJ1-6; 8 nucleotides match TRBD1. The source of this sequence is a woman in her fifties or sixties in good health. Sequences were obtained from CD8+ T cells sorted from blood. The CDR3 reads CASSYGQGSSPLHF. The CDR3 nucleotides are TGTGCCAGCAGCTATGGACAGGGATCTTCACCCCTCCACTTT.